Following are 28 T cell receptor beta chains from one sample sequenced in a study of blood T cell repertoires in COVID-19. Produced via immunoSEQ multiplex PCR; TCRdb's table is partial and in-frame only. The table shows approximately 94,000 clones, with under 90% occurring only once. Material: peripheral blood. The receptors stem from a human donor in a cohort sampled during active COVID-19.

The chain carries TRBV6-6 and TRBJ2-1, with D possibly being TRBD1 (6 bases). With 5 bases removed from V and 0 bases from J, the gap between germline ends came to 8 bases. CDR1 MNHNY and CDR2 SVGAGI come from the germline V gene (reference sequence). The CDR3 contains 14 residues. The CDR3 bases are TGTGCCAGCAGTGACAGGAGCTCCTACAATGAGCAGTTCTTC. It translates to CASSDRSSYNEQFF.

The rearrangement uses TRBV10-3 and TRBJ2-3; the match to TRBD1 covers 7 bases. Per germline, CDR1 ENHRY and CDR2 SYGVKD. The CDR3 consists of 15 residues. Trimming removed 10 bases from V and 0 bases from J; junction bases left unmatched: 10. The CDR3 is CASGPGTASTDTQYF. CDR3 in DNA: TGTGCCAGCGGACCCGGGACAGCTAGCACAGATACGCAGTATTTT.

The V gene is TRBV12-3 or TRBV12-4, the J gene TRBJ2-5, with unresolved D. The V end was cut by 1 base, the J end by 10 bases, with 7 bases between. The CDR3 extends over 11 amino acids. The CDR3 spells CASSLGGSQYF. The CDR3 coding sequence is TGTGCCAGCAGTTTAGGAGGTAGCCAGTACTTC.

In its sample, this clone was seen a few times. The CDR3 loop is CATSDPTGDPYEQYF. For the CDR3, the DNA is TGTGCCACCAGTGACCCGACAGGGGACCCCTACGAGCAGTACTTC. The gene calls are TRBV24-1 and TRBJ2-7; TRBD1 aligns across 8 bases. The CDR3 has 15 residues. The germline V gene encodes CDR1 KGHDR and CDR2 SFDVKD. Losses at the gene ends were 4 bases for V and 2 bases for J; bases not matched to a gene: 6.

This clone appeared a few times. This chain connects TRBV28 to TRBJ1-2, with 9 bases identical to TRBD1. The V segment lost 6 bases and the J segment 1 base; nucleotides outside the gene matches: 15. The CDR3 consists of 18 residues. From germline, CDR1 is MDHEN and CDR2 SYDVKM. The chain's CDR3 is CASRAPGTGIQINYGYTF. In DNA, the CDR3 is TGTGCCAGCAGAGCTCCCGGGACAGGGATCCAGATTAACTATGGCTACACCTTC.

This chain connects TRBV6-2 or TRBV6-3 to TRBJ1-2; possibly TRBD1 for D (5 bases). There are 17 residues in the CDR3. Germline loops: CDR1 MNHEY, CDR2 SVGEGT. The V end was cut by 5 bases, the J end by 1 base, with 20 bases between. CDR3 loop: CASSIGQGYRYNYGYTF. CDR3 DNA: TGTGCCAGCAGTATCGGGCAGGGCTACAGATATAACTATGGCTACACCTTC.

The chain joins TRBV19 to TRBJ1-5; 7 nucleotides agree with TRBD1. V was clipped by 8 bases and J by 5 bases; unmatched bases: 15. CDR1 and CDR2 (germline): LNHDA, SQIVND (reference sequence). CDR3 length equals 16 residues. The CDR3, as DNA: TGTGCCAGTGGGCACAGGGGAGATTATGTTGATCAGCCCCAGCATTTT. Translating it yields CASGHRGDYVDQPQHF.

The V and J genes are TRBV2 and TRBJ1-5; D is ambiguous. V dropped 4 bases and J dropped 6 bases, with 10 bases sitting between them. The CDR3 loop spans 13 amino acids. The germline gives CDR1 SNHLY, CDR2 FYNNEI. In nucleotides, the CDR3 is TGTGCCAGCAGTGGAGAGGGATCTCAGCCCCAGCATTTT. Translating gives CASSGEGSQPQHF.

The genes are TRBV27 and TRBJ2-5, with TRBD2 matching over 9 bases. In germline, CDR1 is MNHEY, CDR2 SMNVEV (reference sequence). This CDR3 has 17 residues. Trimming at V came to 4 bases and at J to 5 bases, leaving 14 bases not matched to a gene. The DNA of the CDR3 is TGTGCCAGCAGTTCTCCTGGTGCAGCGGGAGGTTGGGAGACCCAGTACTTC. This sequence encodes CASSSPGAAGGWETQYF.

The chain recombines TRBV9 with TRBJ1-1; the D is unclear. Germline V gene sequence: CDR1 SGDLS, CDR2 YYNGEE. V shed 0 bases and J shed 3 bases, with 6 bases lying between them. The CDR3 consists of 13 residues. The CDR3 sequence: CASSVGGDTEAFF. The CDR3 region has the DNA TGTGCCAGCAGCGTAGGAGGAGACACTGAAGCTTTCTTT.

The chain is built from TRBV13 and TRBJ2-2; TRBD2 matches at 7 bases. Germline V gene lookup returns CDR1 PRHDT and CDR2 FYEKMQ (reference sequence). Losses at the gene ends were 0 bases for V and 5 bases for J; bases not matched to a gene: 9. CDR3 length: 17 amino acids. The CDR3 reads CASSLGRLGLVTGELFF. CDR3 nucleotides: TGTGCCAGCAGCTTAGGCCGTCTCGGACTAGTGACCGGGGAGCTGTTTTTT.

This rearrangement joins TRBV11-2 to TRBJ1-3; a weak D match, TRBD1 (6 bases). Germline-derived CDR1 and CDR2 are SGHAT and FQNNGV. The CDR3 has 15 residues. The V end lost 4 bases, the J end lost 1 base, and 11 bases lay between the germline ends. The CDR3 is CASSSPDRSGNTIYF. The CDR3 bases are TGTGCCAGCAGCTCCCCCGACAGGTCTGGAAACACCATATATTTT. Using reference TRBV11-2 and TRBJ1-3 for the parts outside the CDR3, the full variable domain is EAGVAQSPRYKIIEKRQSVAFWCNPISGHATLYWYQQILGQGPKLLIQFQNNGVVDDSQLPKDRFSAERLKGVDSTLKIQPAKLEDSAVYLCASSSPDRSGNTIYFGEGSWLTVV.

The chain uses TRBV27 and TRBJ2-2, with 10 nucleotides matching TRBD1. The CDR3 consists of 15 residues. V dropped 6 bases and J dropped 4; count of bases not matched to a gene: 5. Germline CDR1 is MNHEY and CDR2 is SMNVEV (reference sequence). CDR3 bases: TGTGCCAGCAGCCCCCGGGACAGGGGCACCGGGGAGCTGTTTTTT. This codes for CASSPRDRGTGELFF.

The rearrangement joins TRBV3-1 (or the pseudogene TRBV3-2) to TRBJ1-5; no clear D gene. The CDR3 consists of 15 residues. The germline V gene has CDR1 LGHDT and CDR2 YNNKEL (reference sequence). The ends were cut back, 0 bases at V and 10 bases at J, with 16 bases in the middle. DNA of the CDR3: TGTGCCAGCAGCCAAGAGGGCCGCTCAATTGAACCCCAGCATTTT. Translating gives CASSQEGRSIEPQHF.

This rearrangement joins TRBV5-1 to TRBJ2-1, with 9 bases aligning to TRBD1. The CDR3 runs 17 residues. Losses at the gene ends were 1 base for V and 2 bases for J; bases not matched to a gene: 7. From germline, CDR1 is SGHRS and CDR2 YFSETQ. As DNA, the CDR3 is TGCGCCAGCAGCTTGACCCCGGGACAGGGCCCCTACAATGAGCAGTTCTTC. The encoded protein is CASSLTPGQGPYNEQFF. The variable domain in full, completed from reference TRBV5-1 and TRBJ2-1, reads KAGVTQTPRYLIKTRGQQVTLSCSPISGHRSVSWYQQTPGQGLQFLFEYFSETQRNKGNFPGRFSGRQFSNSRSEMNVSTLELGDSALYLCASSLTPGQGPYNEQFFGPGTRLTVL.

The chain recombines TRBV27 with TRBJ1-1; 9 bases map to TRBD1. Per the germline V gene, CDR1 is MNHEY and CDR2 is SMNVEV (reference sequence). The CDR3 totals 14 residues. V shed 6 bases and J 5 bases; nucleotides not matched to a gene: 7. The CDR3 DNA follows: TGTGCCAGCAGCTTGGACAGGGGATGGACTGAAGCTTTCTTT. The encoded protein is CASSLDRGWTEAFF.

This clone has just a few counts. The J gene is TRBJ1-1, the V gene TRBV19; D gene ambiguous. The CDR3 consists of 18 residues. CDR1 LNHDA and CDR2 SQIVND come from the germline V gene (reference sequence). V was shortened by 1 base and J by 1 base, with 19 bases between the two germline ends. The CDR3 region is CASSIGGGNVLRNTEAFF. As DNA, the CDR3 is TGTGCCAGTAGTATAGGGGGAGGGAATGTGCTGAGGAACACTGAAGCTTTCTTT.

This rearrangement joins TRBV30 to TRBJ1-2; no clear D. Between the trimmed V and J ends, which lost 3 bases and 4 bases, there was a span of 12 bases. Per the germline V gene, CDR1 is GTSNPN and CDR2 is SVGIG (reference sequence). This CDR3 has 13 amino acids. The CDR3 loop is CAWRGLAGYGYTF. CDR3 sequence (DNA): TGTGCCTGGAGGGGCCTGGCGGGCTATGGCTACACCTTC.

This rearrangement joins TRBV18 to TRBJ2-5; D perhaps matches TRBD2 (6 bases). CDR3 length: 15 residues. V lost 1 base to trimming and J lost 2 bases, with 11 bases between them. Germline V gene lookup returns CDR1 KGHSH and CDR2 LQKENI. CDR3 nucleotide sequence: TGTGCCAGCTCACCACGGGGGGTTGTGCAAGAGACCCAGTACTTC. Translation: CASSPRGVVQETQYF.

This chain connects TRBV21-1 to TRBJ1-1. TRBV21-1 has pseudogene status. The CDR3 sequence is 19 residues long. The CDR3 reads CASSKGGRREGFGITEAFF. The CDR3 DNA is TGTGCCAGCAGCAAAGGGGGACGGAGGGAGGGGTTCGGAATCACTGAAGCTTTCTTT.

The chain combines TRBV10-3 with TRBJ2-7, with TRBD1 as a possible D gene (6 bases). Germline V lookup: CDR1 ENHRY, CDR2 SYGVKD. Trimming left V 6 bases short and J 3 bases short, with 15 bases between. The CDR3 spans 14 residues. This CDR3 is CAISKGQILYEQYF. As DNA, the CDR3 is TGTGCCATCAGCAAAGGACAGATTCTCTACGAGCAGTACTTC.

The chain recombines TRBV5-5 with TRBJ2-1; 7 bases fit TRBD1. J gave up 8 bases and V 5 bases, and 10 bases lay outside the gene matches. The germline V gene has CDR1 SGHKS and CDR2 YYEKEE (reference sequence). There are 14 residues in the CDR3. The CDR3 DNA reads TGTGCCAGCAGGACCGACAGGGCGACCGATGAGCAGTTCTTC. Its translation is CASRTDRATDEQFF.

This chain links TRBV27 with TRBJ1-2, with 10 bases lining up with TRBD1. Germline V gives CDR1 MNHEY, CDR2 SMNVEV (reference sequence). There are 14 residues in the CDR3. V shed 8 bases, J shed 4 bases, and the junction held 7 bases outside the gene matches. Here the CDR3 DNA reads TGTGCCAGCTCCCGGGACAGGGGCATCTATGGCTACACCTTC. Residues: CASSRDRGIYGYTF.

CDR3 protein: CAISVGASGTYEQYF. CDR3 nucleotide sequence: TGTGCCATCAGTGTTGGGGCTAGCGGGACCTACGAGCAGTACTTC. This chain joins TRBV10-3 and TRBJ2-7; TRBD2 matches 9 bases. V was clipped by 4 bases and J by 2 bases; unmatched bases: 6. The CDR3 spans 15 residues. Germline V CDR1 and CDR2: ENHRY, SYGVKD.

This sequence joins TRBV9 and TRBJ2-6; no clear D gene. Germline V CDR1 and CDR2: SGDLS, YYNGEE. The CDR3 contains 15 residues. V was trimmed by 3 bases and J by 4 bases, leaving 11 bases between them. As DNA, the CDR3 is TGTGCCAGCAGCGCAGGATCCCCGGGGGCCAACGTCCTGACTTTC. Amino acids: CASSAGSPGANVLTF.

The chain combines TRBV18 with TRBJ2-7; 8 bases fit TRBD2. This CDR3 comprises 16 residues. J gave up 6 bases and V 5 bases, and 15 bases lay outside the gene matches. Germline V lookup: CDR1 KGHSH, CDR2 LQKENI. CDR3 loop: CASSDREGRAPLEQYF. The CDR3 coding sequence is TGTGCCAGCTCAGACCGGGAGGGGAGGGCCCCTCTCGAGCAGTACTTC.

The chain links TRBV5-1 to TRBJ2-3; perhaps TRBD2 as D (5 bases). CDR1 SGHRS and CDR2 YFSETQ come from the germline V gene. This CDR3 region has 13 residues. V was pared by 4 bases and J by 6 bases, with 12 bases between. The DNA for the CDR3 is TGCGCCAGCAGCCCCGGACTTGAGGATACGCAGTATTTT. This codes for CASSPGLEDTQYF. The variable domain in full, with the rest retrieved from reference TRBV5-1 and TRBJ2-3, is KAGVTQTPRYLIKTRGQQVTLSCSPISGHRSVSWYQQTPGQGLQFLFEYFSETQRNKGNFPGRFSGRQFSNSRSEMNVSTLELGDSALYLCASSPGLEDTQYFGPGTRLTVL.

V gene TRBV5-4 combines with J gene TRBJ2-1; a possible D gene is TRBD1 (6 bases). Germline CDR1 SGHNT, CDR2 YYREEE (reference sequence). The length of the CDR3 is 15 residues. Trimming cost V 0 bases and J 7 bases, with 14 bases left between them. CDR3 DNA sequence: TGTGCCAGCAGCTTGGGGGACACATCTGGGAATGAGCAGTTCTTC. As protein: CASSLGDTSGNEQFF.